The entry that follows covers one T cell receptor (beta chain) sequence. These data belong to a study of technical replicates of blood from a few donors. Sequenced by immunoSEQ multiplex PCR; TCRdb stores in-frame clones only, minus some. In the table there are about 85,000 clones, roughly 94% of which are singletons. This receptor was taken from a human donor in good health. Sample: T cells isolated from PBMCs.

CDR3 region: CASSSRGAGNTIYF. CDR3 nucleotides: TGTGCCAGCAGCTCCCGCGGGGCTGGAAACACCATATATTTT. The chain is built from TRBV9 and TRBJ1-3; the D is unclear. Germline loops: CDR1 SGDLS, CDR2 YYNGEE. This CDR3 is 14 amino acids long. Trimming took off 4 bases at V and 2 bases at J, with 10 bases between the two ends. The full variable domain, rest sourced from reference TRBV9 and TRBJ1-3, is DSGVTQTPKHLITATGQRVTLRCSPRSGDLSVYWYQQSLDQGLQFLIQYYNGEERAKGNILERFSAQQFPDLHSELNLSSLELGDSALYFCASSSRGAGNTIYFGEGSWLTVV.